What follows are 22 T cell receptor beta chains derived from one specimen sequenced in a study of cytomegalovirus exposure and HLA in healthy donors. PCR was performed using 60 Vbeta and 13 Jbeta primers. Clones were read by immunoSEQ multiplex PCR, and TCRdb kept only the in-frame ones, dropping some. The data contain over 85,000 clones, approximately 84% of them seen just once; the ten biggest clones take up around 2%. The sequenced sample consisted of PBMCs. These receptors all stem from a man aged 40-50 years in good health and CMV-seronegative.

As for this clone: The sample contains more than one DNA sequence encoding this CDR3. The CDR3 nucleotides read TGTGCCTGGAGTAACCGGGACAGGGGGGGAAACACCATATATTTT. This sequence encodes CAWSNRDRGGNTIYF. This chain connects TRBV30 to TRBJ1-3; TRBD1 matches at 11 bases. The germline V gene encodes CDR1 GTSNPN and CDR2 SVGIG (reference sequence). The J segment lost 4 bases and the V segment lost 2 bases, leaving 4 bases of the junction unmatched. The CDR3 totals 15 residues. Supplemented by reference TRBV30 and TRBJ1-3, the full variable domain reads SQTIHQWPATLVQPVGSPLSLECTVEGTSNPNLYWYRQAAGRGLQLLFYSVGIGQISSEVPQNLSASRPQDRQFILSSKKLLLSDSGFYLCAWSNRDRGGNTIYFGEGSWLTVV.

This chain links TRBV5-1 with TRBJ1-2; D is possibly TRBD1 (6 bases). CDR1 and CDR2 from the germline V gene are SGHRS and YFSETQ. Trimming left V 4 bases short and J 8 bases short, with 15 bases between. This CDR3 is built from 13 residues. Written as DNA, the CDR3 is TGCGCCAGCAGCAATGCCGGGACACTAGGCTACACCTTC. The encoded protein is CASSNAGTLGYTF.

V usage is TRBV15 and J usage is TRBJ2-1, with a possible D match to TRBD1 (5 bases). Germline-derived CDR1 and CDR2 are LNHNV and YYDKDF (reference sequence). The V end was cut by 0 bases, the J end by 13 bases, with 16 bases between. The CDR3 length is 14 residues. This chain's CDR3 is CATSRDISRQTQFF. In nucleotides, the CDR3 is TGTGCCACCAGCAGAGACATCTCGAGACAGACACAGTTCTTC.

The rearrangement uses TRBV18 and TRBJ1-4, with a tentative D call TRBD1 (5 bases). The CDR3 is 15 amino acids. The V gene's germline CDR1 is KGHSH and CDR2 LQKENI. Trimming left V 3 bases short and J 5 bases short, with 13 bases between. The CDR3 region has the DNA TGTGCCAGCTCACCTCAGCATGGGGGGAATGAAAAACTGTTTTTT. Its protein product is CASSPQHGGNEKLFF.

This chain joins TRBV28 and TRBJ2-2; 12 bases are a match to TRBD2. The CDR3 has 15 residues. CDR1 is MDHEN and CDR2 is SYDVKM in the germline V gene. With V trimmed by 6 bases and J by 6 bases, 5 bases remained unmatched. The CDR3 nucleotides are TGTGCCAGCAGCTACCCTAGCGGGGGGGCCGGGGAGCTGTTTTTT. It translates to CASSYPSGGAGELFF.

The V call is TRBV5-1, the J call TRBJ1-4; D is ambiguous. CDR1 SGHRS and CDR2 YFSETQ come from the germline V gene. V was shortened by 0 bases and J by 6 bases, with 12 bases between the two germline ends. There are 15 residues in the CDR3. CDR3 in amino acids: CASSLAGEAHEKLFF. Written as DNA, the CDR3 is TGCGCCAGCAGCTTGGCCGGGGAGGCTCATGAAAAACTGTTTTTT.

J is TRBJ1-5 and V is TRBV18; 11 bases align to TRBD1. Losses at the gene ends were 5 bases for V and 6 bases for J; bases not matched to a gene: 3. The length of the CDR3 is 14 residues. Germline V CDR1 and CDR2: KGHSH, LQKENI. CDR3 loop: CASSDGTGGQPQHF. The DNA of the CDR3 is TGTGCCAGCTCAGATGGGACAGGGGGTCAGCCCCAGCATTTT.

This chain connects TRBV13 to TRBJ2-5; 8 bases line up with TRBD2. The ends lost 5 bases at V and 2 bases at J; junction bases unmatched: 10. The CDR3 contains 16 residues. Looked up from germline, CDR1 is PRHDT and CDR2 is FYEKMQ (reference sequence). The CDR3 protein is CASSPGGAGDQETQYF. The CDR3 region has the DNA TGTGCCAGCAGCCCCGGGGGAGCGGGGGATCAAGAGACCCAGTACTTC.

The chain combines TRBV5-1 with TRBJ1-1, with 8 nucleotides matching TRBD1. V trimming: 0 bases; J trimming: 0 bases; junction bases outside the gene matches: 7. CDR3 size: 17 residues. CDR1 and CDR2 from the germline V gene are SGHRS and YFSETQ. CDR3 region: CASSLGRQGRLNTEAFF. DNA for the CDR3: TGCGCCAGCAGCTTGGGACGACAGGGGCGACTGAACACTGAAGCTTTCTTT.

The V gene is TRBV5-1, the J gene TRBJ2-4, with 11 bases matching TRBD2. The CDR3 totals 17 residues. Germline lookup yields CDR1 SGHRS and CDR2 YFSETQ. The J segment lost 2 bases and the V segment lost 4 bases, leaving 8 bases of the junction unmatched. CDR3 DNA: TGCGCCAGCAGCCTCCCGGGACTAGCGGCCTCCAAAAACATTCAGTACTTC. This encodes CASSLPGLAASKNIQYF.

The rearrangement links TRBV5-1 to TRBJ2-7, with D unclear. V was trimmed by 4 bases and J by 5 bases, leaving 16 bases between them. Germline V gene sequence: CDR1 SGHRS, CDR2 YFSETQ. The length of the CDR3 is 14 residues. In DNA, the CDR3 is TGCGCCAGCAGCCTGCCGGCGGCTCGGGACGAGCAGTACTTC. Encoded protein: CASSLPAARDEQYF.

DNA for the CDR3: TGTGCCAGCAGTTACGCCCTAAGGGGTTGGCCCTACGAGCAGTACTTC. It is translated as CASSYALRGWPYEQYF. The chain links TRBV6-5 to TRBJ2-5, with a possible D match to TRBD1 (5 bases). The J call is uncertain, as TRBJ2-7 better fits the DNA end. CDR3 size: 16 residues. Germline CDR1 MNHEY, CDR2 SVGAGI.

The CDR3 here is CASSLDFSRANTEAFF. The CDR3 DNA is TGTGCCAGCAGCTTAGATTTTTCCAGGGCTAACACTGAAGCTTTCTTT. The chain is built from TRBV7-2 and TRBJ1-1; TRBD1 might be the D (5 bases). This CDR3 has 16 amino acids. With 1 base removed from V and 2 bases from J, the gap between germline ends came to 14 bases. Germline assignment: CDR1 SGHTA and CDR2 FQGNSA.

This clone showed up just a few times. This chain connects TRBV28 to TRBJ1-4; 8 bases are shared with TRBD1. This CDR3 is built from 15 residues. Germline CDR1 and CDR2: MDHEN and SYDVKM. Trimming at V came to 1 base and at J to 8 bases, leaving 6 bases not matched to a gene. The CDR3 here is CASSLFGTGREKLFF. The CDR3 bases are TGTGCCAGCAGTTTATTCGGGACAGGTCGAGAAAAACTGTTTTTT.

This clone has a single count. The chain recombines TRBV7-8 with TRBJ2-7; no clear D. Per the germline V gene, CDR1 is SGHVS and CDR2 is FQNEAQ. The CDR3 totals 14 residues. V was cut by 7 bases and J by 4 bases, with 17 bases left in between. CDR3 DNA sequence: TGTGCCAGCACCACGAACTATGGCCCTTACGAGCAGTACTTC. It translates to CASTTNYGPYEQYF.

This clone was detected once. The rearrangement uses TRBV6-5 and TRBJ2-3; D ambiguous. Germline loops: CDR1 MNHEY, CDR2 SVGAGI. The CDR3 totals 14 residues. Trimming left V 0 bases short and J 7 bases short, with 11 bases between. CDR3 nucleotide sequence: TGTGCCAGCAGTTACTCGAGCTCTGCAAATACGCAGTATTTT. Protein sequence: CASSYSSSANTQYF.

The V gene is TRBV7-8, the J gene TRBJ2-7; possible D gene TRBD2, 6 bases. Germline CDR1 SGHVS, CDR2 FQNEAQ. This CDR3 has 15 amino acids. With 1 base removed from V and 5 bases from J, the gap between germline ends came to 15 bases. CDR3 protein: CASSLGGGMVNEQYF. CDR3 bases: TGTGCCAGCAGCTTAGGTGGAGGGATGGTAAACGAGCAGTACTTC.

The chain is built from TRBV6-1 and TRBJ2-5, with TRBD2 matching over 9 bases. This CDR3 is built from 14 residues. After removal of 6 bases from V and 5 bases from J, the junction contained 7 bases not matched to a gene. CDR1 MNHNS and CDR2 SASEGT come from the germline V gene. CDR3 in amino acids: CASSGGGVGETQYF. The CDR3, as DNA: TGTGCCAGCAGCGGCGGGGGGGTGGGGGAGACCCAGTACTTC.

This chain joins TRBV30 and TRBJ1-1; D is unresolved. The CDR3 contains 12 residues. V gave up 3 bases and J gave up 6 bases, with 11 bases separating them. Germline V gene sequence: CDR1 GTSNPN, CDR2 SVGIG (reference sequence). Here the CDR3 reads CAWSPRRAEAFF. CDR3 DNA: TGTGCCTGGAGCCCTCGGAGGGCTGAAGCTTTCTTT.

The chain links TRBV7-2 to TRBJ2-4; 7 bases are a match to TRBD1. The CDR3 runs 14 residues. Per germline, CDR1 SGHTA and CDR2 FQGNSA. V was pared by 4 bases and J by 3 bases, with 3 bases of the junction left unmatched. The CDR3 reads CASSSWDSKNIQYF. CDR3 sequence (DNA): TGTGCCAGCAGCTCCTGGGACAGCAAAAACATTCAGTACTTC.

This sequence joins TRBV6-1 and TRBJ1-2; no clear D gene. The germline gives CDR1 MNHNS, CDR2 SASEGT. The V end lost 8 bases, the J end lost 2 bases, and 12 bases lay between the germline ends. The CDR3 is 13 residues long. The CDR3 sequence: CASHQRPNYGYTF. CDR3 coding DNA: TGTGCCAGCCACCAGCGCCCCAACTATGGCTACACCTTC.

This chain joins TRBV15 and TRBJ1-3; D remains unclear. Germline CDR1 and CDR2: LNHNV and YYDKDF (reference sequence). The CDR3 runs to 14 residues. V lost 1 base and J 3 bases, leaving 7 bases between the germline ends. The CDR3 DNA follows: TGTGCCACCAGCAGAGTGTCGGGTGGAAACACCATATATTTT. It yields the protein CATSRVSGGNTIYF.